This entry lists 17 T cell receptor beta chains sequenced from one sample in a study of CD8+ T cells in alopecia areata. Described treatment: oral pan-JAK inhibitor, 5-10 mg twice daily. Sequencing used cDNA as its template, made by extracting RNA and reverse transcribing it. Libraries were prepared by immunoSEQ multiplex PCR; TCRdb keeps only in-frame clonotypes and omits some of them. The sample holds some 200,000 clones, more than 45% seen once. The sequences come from CD4+ T cells sorted from blood, collected at week 4, from a patient treated with tofacitinib. Source of these receptors: a human donor with alopecia areata.

In this sample, this clone turned up once. The sample contains more than one DNA sequence encoding this CDR3. The J gene is TRBJ1-2, the V gene TRBV2; D unresolved. CDR3 size: 12 residues. V lost 3 bases to trimming and J lost 3 bases, with 5 bases between them. Germline V lookup: CDR1 SNHLY, CDR2 FYNNEI. The CDR3 loop is CASSEGYYGYTF. The CDR3 DNA follows: TGTGCCAGCAGTGAGGGATACTATGGCTACACCTTC. Supplemented by reference TRBV2 and TRBJ1-2, the full variable domain reads EPEVTQTPSHQVTQMGQEVILRCVPISNHLYFYWYRQILGQKVEFLVSFYNNEISEKSEIFDDQFSVERPDGSNFTLKIRSTKLEDSAMYFCASSEGYYGYTFGSGTRLTVV.

The V and J genes are TRBV29-1 and TRBJ2-5; TRBD1 matches 8 bases. V shed 3 bases, J shed 0 bases, and the junction held 3 bases outside the gene matches. Germline CDR1 is SQVTM and CDR2 is ANQGSEA. CDR3 length equals 14 residues. The DNA of the CDR3 is TGCAGCGTTGACTTACAGGGGGACCAAGAGACCCAGTACTTC. Encoded protein: CSVDLQGDQETQYF.

This clone was found once. This chain uses TRBV30 with TRBJ1-2; a weak D match, TRBD1 (6 bases). Germline CDR1 GTSNPN, CDR2 SVGIG (reference sequence). V was trimmed by 4 bases and J by 2 bases, leaving 14 bases between them. CDR3 length: 14 residues. The CDR3 is CAWTYTGINYGYTF. CDR3 coding DNA: TGTGCCTGGACTTACACAGGGATCAACTATGGCTACACCTTC.

The rearrangement uses TRBV6-5 and TRBJ1-2; D might be TRBD1 (6 bases). The ends were cut back, 7 bases at V and 5 bases at J, with 14 bases in the middle. The CDR3 contains 13 residues. The germline gives CDR1 MNHEY, CDR2 SVGAGI. DNA for the CDR3: TGTGCCAGCAATCAACAGGGTGCATATGGCTACACCTTC. Residues: CASNQQGAYGYTF.

The chain uses TRBV30 and TRBJ1-1, with 7 bases aligning to TRBD1. The CDR3 loop spans 15 amino acids. Germline CDR1 and CDR2: GTSNPN and SVGIG (reference sequence). The V segment lost 2 bases and the J segment 4 bases; nucleotides outside the gene matches: 10. CDR3 nucleotides: TGTGCCTGGAGTTGGGCAGGGGGGTTGGGCACTGAAGCTTTCTTT. This encodes CAWSWAGGLGTEAFF.

The CDR3 coding sequence is TGCGCCAGCAGCCCCCTGGGAGGGTTGGATGAAGCTTTCTTT. It is translated as CASSPLGGLDEAFF. This chain links TRBV5-1 with TRBJ1-1; D unclear. V was cut by 4 bases and J by 7 bases, with 17 bases left in between. The CDR3 contains 14 residues. The germline V gene encodes CDR1 SGHRS and CDR2 YFSETQ.

With respect to this clone: The sample contains more than one DNA sequence encoding this CDR3. V usage is TRBV7-3 and J usage is TRBJ2-1, with 9 nucleotides matching TRBD2. The J segment lost 4 bases and the V segment lost 0 bases, leaving 1 base of the junction unmatched. The CDR3 extends over 15 amino acids. The germline gives CDR1 SGHTA, CDR2 FQGTGA. The CDR3 region is CASSLTSGGYNEQFF. DNA for the CDR3: TGTGCCAGCAGCTTAACTAGCGGGGGATACAATGAGCAGTTCTTC. Looking up the rest from reference TRBV7-3 and TRBJ2-1 gives the full variable domain: GAGVSQTPSNKVTEKGKYVELRCDPISGHTALYWYRQSLGQGPEFLIYFQGTGAADDSGLPNDRFFAVRPEGSVSTLKIQRTERGDSAVYLCASSLTSGGYNEQFFGPGTRLTVL.

The V and J genes are TRBV5-1 and TRBJ2-5, with D maybe TRBD2 (5 bases). Trimming removed 4 bases from V and 5 bases from J, with 12 bases in between. This CDR3 has 13 residues. Germline V gene sequence: CDR1 SGHRS, CDR2 YFSETQ. The CDR3 here is CASSEGTGETQYF. The DNA for the CDR3 is TGCGCCAGCAGCGAGGGCACCGGGGAGACCCAGTACTTC.

The V gene is TRBV2, the J gene TRBJ2-7; 10 nucleotides align to TRBD1. Germline V lookup: CDR1 SNHLY, CDR2 FYNNEI. The CDR3 length is 13 residues. J gave up 12 bases and V 5 bases, and 10 bases lay outside the gene matches. CDR3 sequence reads: CASSLSGQGVRYF. The CDR3 DNA sequence: TGTGCCAGCAGTCTATCCGGACAGGGGGTTCGGTACTTC. Together with reference TRBV2 and TRBJ2-7, the CDR3 gives the full variable domain: EPEVTQTPSHQVTQMGQEVILRCVPISNHLYFYWYRQILGQKVEFLVSFYNNEISEKSEIFDDQFSVERPDGSNFTLKIRSTKLEDSAMYFCASSLSGQGVRYFGPGTRLTVT.

In this sample, this clone turned up once. This chain uses TRBV4-3 with TRBJ2-1, with 12 nucleotides matching TRBD2. Germline V lookup: CDR1 LGHNA, CDR2 YSLEER. V shed 0 bases and J 6 bases; nucleotides not matched to a gene: 3. CDR3 length: 16 residues. DNA for the CDR3: TGCGCCAGCAGCCAAGATCTACTAGCGGGGGGCAATGAGCAGTTCTTC. Residues: CASSQDLLAGGNEQFF.

This clone was seen a single time. The chain employs TRBV7-2 and TRBJ1-1, with D tentatively TRBD1 (5 bases). Trimming stripped 6 bases from V and 0 bases from J, with 8 bases between. This CDR3 has 13 amino acids. Germline CDR1 reads SGHTA; CDR2 reads FQGNSA. The chain's CDR3 is CASRDTLNTEAFF. The CDR3 coding sequence is TGTGCCAGCAGGGACACATTGAACACTGAAGCTTTCTTT.

Comments on this clone: Other DNA sequences within the sample encode an identical CDR3. The J gene is TRBJ1-1, the V gene TRBV27, with 7 positions matching TRBD1. The CDR3 totals 14 residues. The trim removed 6 bases at V and 0 bases at J, leaving 4 bases unmatched. CDR1 MNHEY and CDR2 SMNVEV come from the germline V gene (reference sequence). The CDR3 region is CASSRTGVNTEAFF. The CDR3 coding sequence is TGTGCCAGCAGCCGTACAGGGGTGAACACTGAAGCTTTCTTT.

This sequence joins TRBV9 and TRBJ2-5; 7 bases agree with TRBD1. Losses at the gene ends were 3 bases for V and 2 bases for J; bases not matched to a gene: 4. The CDR3 length is 14 residues. The germline V gene encodes CDR1 SGDLS and CDR2 YYNGEE. This chain's CDR3 is CASSGSGQQETQYF. CDR3 nucleotide sequence: TGTGCCAGCAGCGGATCGGGACAGCAAGAGACCCAGTACTTC. Filled out from reference TRBV9 and TRBJ2-5, the complete variable domain reads DSGVTQTPKHLITATGQRVTLRCSPRSGDLSVYWYQQSLDQGLQFLIQYYNGEERAKGNILERFSAQQFPDLHSELNLSSLELGDSALYFCASSGSGQQETQYFGPGTRLLVL.

The chain carries TRBV30 and TRBJ1-2; TRBD1 aligns across 7 bases. V dropped 2 bases and J dropped 11; count of bases not matched to a gene: 11. In germline, CDR1 is GTSNPN, CDR2 SVGIG (reference sequence). The CDR3 runs to 13 residues. The CDR3 coding sequence is TGTGCCTGGAGTCCCATCCGGGACAGCGGGTACACCTTC. This gives the protein CAWSPIRDSGYTF.

The chain combines TRBV7-3 with TRBJ2-7, with 8 bases lining up with TRBD1. The J segment lost 3 bases and the V segment lost 6 bases, leaving 4 bases of the junction unmatched. This CDR3 has 13 residues. Germline loops: CDR1 SGHTA, CDR2 FQGTGA. The CDR3 loop is CASSNDRGYEQYF. CDR3 DNA: TGTGCCAGCAGTAACGACAGGGGCTACGAGCAGTACTTC.

This sequence joins TRBV25-1 and TRBJ2-3; D could derive from TRBD1 or TRBD2 (6 bases each). CDR1 is MGHDK and CDR2 is SYGVNS in the germline V gene. The V end lost 5 bases, the J end lost 1 base, and 16 bases lay between the germline ends. The CDR3 runs 16 residues. CDR3 amino acids: CASSRPGGPGTDTQYF. CDR3 DNA sequence: TGTGCCAGCAGTCGACCCGGGGGCCCCGGCACAGATACGCAGTATTTT.

The J gene is TRBJ2-3, the V gene TRBV2; TRBD1 is a possible D gene (6 bases). Germline V lookup: CDR1 SNHLY, CDR2 FYNNEI. CDR3 size: 14 residues. V was shortened by 4 bases and J by 6 bases, with 14 bases between the two germline ends. The CDR3 here is CASSVSQGTDTQYF. The CDR3 nucleotides read TGTGCCAGCAGTGTGTCACAGGGAACTGATACGCAGTATTTT.